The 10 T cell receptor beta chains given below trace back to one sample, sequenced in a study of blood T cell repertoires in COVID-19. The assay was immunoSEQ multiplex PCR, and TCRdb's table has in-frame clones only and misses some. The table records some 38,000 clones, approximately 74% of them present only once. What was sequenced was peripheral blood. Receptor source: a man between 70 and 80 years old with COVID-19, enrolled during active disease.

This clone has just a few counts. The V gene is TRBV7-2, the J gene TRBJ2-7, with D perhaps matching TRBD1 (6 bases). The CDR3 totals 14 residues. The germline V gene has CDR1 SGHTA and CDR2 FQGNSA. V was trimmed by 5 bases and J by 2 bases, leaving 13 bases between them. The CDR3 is CASSPRTAPYEQYF. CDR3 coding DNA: TGTGCCAGCAGCCCTAGGACAGCCCCCTACGAGCAGTACTTC.

This CDR3 reads CASSVRRTGGVLDGYTF. For the CDR3, the DNA is TGTGCCAGCAGTGTTCGGCGGACAGGGGGCGTTTTGGATGGCTACACCTTC. The chain carries TRBV6-4 and TRBJ1-2; 11 bases map to TRBD1. This CDR3 comprises 17 residues. Germline V gene sequence: CDR1 MRHNA, CDR2 SNTAGT. V lost 4 bases, J lost 6 bases, and 13 bases stayed unmatched.

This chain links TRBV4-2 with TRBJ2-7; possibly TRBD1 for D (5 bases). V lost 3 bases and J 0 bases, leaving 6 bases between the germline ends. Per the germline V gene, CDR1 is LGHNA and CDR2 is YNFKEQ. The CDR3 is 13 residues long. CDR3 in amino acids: CASSQDNSYEQYF. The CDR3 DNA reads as TGTGCCAGCAGCCAGGACAACTCCTACGAGCAGTACTTC.

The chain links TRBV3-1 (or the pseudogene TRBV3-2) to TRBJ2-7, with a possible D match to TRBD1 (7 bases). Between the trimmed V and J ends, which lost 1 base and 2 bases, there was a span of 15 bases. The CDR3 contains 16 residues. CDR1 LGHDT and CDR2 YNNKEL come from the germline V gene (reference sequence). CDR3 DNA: TGTGCCAGCAGCCAAGGCCAGGGGGGCCTCACCTACGAGCAGTACTTC. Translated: CASSQGQGGLTYEQYF.

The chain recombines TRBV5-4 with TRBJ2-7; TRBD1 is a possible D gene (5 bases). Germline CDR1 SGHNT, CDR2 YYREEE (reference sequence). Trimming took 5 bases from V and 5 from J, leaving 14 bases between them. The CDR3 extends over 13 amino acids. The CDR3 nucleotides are TGTGCCAGCAGATCCCCAGGGATCGACGAGCAGTACTTC. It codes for CASRSPGIDEQYF.

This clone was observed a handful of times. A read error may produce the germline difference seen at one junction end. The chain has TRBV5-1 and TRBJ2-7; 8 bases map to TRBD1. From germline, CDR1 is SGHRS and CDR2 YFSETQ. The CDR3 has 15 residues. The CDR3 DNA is TGCGCCAGCAGTTTGGACAGGGCGACCTCCTACGAGCAGTACTTC. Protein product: CASSLDRATSYEQYF.

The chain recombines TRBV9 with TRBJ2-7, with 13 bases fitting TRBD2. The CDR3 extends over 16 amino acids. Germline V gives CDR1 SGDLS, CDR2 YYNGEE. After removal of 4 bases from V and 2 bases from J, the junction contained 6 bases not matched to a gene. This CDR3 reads CASSPRTSGGTYEQYF. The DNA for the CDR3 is TGTGCCAGCAGCCCTCGGACTAGCGGGGGTACCTACGAGCAGTACTTC.

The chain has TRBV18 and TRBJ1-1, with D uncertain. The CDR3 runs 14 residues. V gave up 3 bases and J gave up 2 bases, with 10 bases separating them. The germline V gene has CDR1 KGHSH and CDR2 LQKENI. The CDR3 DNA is TGTGCCAGCTCACCTATCGAGGGTAACACTGAAGCTTTCTTT. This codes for CASSPIEGNTEAFF.

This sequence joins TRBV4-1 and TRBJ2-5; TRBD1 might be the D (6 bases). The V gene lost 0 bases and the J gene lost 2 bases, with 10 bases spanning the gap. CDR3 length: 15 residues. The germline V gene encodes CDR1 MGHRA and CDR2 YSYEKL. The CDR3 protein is CASSQEWTAQETQYF. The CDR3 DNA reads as TGCGCCAGCAGCCAAGAGTGGACAGCTCAAGAGACCCAGTACTTC.

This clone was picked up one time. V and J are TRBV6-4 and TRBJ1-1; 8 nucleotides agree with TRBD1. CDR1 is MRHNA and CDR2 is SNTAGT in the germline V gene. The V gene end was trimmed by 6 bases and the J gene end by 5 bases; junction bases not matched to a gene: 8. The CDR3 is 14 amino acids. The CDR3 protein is CASSPDRGGTEAFF. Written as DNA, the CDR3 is TGTGCCAGCAGCCCCGACAGGGGTGGAACTGAAGCTTTCTTT.